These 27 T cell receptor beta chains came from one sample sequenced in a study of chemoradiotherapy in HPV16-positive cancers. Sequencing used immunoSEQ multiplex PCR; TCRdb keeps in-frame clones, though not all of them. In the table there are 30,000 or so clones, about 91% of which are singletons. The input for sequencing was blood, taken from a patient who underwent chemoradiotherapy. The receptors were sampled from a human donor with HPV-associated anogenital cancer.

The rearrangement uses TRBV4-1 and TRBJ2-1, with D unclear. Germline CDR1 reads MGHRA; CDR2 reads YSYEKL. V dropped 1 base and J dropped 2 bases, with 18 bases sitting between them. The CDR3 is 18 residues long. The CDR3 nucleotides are TGCGCCAGCAGCCAAGCGGACCGACCGCCTATTACCTACAATGAGCAGTTCTTC. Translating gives CASSQADRPPITYNEQFF.

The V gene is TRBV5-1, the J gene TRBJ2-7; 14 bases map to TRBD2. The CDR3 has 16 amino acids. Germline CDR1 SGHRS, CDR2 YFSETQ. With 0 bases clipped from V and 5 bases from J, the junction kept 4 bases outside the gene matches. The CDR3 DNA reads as TGCGCCAGCAGCTTGGGACTAGCGGGAGGGATAAACGAGCAGTACTTC. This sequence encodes CASSLGLAGGINEQYF. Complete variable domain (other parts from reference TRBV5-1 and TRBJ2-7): KAGVTQTPRYLIKTRGQQVTLSCSPISGHRSVSWYQQTPGQGLQFLFEYFSETQRNKGNFPGRFSGRQFSNSRSEMNVSTLELGDSALYLCASSLGLAGGINEQYFGPGTRLTVT.

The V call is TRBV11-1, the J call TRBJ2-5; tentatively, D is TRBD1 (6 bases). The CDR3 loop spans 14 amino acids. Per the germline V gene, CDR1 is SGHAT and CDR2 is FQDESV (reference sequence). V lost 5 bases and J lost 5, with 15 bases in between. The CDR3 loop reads CASSPGTPGETQYF. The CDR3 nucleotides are TGTGCCAGCAGCCCCGGGACACCCGGGGAGACCCAGTACTTC.

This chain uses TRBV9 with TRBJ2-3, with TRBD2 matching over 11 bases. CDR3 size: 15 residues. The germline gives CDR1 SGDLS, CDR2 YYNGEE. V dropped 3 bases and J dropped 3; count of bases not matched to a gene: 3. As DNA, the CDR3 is TGTGCCAGCAGCGCTAGCGGGGGGTTTACAGATACGCAGTATTTT. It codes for CASSASGGFTDTQYF.

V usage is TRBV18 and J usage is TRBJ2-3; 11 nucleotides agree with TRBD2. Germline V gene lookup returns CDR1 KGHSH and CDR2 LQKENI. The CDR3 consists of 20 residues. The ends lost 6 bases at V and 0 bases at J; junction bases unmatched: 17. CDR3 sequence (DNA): TGTGCCAGCTCCACCAGTCCGGGACTAGCGGAGCTAAAGAGCACAGATACGCAGTATTTT. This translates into CASSTSPGLAELKSTDTQYF.

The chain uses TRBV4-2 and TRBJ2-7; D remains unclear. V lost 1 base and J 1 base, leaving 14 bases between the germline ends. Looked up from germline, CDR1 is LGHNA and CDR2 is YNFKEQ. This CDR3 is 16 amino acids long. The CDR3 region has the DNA TGTGCCAGCAGCCAAGCATCCACCGAGGCTTCCTACGAGCAGTACTTC. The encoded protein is CASSQASTEASYEQYF.

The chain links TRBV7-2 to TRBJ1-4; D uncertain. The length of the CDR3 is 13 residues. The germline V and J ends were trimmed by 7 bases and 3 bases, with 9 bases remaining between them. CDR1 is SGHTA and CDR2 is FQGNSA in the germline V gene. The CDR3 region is CASTFGPNEKLFF. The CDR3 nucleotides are TGTGCCAGCACATTTGGGCCTAATGAAAAACTGTTTTTT.

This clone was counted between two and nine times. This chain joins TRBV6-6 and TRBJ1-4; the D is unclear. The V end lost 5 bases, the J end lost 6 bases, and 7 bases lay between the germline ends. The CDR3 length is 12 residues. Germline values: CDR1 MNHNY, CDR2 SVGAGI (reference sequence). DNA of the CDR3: TGTGCCAGCAGTCCCCGAGATGAAAAACTGTTTTTT. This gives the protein CASSPRDEKLFF.

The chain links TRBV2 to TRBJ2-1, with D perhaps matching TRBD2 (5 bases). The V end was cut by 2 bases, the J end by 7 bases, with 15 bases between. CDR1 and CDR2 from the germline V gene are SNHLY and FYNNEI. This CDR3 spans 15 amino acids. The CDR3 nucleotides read TGTGCCAGCAGTGAACAGCGAGTAGCGCCTAATGAGCAGTTCTTC. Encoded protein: CASSEQRVAPNEQFF. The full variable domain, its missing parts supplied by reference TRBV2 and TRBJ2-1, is EPEVTQTPSHQVTQMGQEVILRCVPISNHLYFYWYRQILGQKVEFLVSFYNNEISEKSEIFDDQFSVERPDGSNFTLKIRSTKLEDSAMYFCASSEQRVAPNEQFFGPGTRLTVL.

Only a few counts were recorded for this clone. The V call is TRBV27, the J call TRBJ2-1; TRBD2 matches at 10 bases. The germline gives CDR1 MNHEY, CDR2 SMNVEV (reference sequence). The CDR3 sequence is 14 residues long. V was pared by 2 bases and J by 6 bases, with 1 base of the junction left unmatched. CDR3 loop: CASSLSGGGNEQFF. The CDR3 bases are TGTGCCAGCAGTTTAAGCGGGGGGGGCAATGAGCAGTTCTTC.

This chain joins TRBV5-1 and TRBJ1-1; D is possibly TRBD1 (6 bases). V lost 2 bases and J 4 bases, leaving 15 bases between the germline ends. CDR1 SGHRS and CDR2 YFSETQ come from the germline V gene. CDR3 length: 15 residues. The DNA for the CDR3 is TGCGCCAGCAGCTTCGGAGGGGGGGATATCACTGAAGCTTTCTTT. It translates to CASSFGGGDITEAFF.

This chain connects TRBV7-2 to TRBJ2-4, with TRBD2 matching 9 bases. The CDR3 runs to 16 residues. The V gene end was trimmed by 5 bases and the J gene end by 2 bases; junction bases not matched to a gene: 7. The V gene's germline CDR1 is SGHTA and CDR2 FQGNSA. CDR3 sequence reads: CASSISGSVSKNIQYF. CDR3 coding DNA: TGTGCCAGCAGCATTAGCGGGAGTGTGTCCAAAAACATTCAGTACTTC.

This chain's CDR3 is CASSLLYEQYF. CDR3 DNA sequence: TGTGCCAGCAGTTTACTCTACGAGCAGTACTTC. V and J are TRBV28 and TRBJ2-7; D is uncertain. V lost 2 bases, J lost 3 bases, and 2 bases lay in between. CDR1 is MDHEN, CDR2 SYDVKM, per germline. This CDR3 comprises 11 residues.

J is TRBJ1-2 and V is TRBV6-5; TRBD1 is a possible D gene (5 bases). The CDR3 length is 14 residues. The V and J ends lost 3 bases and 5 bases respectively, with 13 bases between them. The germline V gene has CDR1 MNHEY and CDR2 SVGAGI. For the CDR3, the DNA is TGTGCCAGCAGTTATACCAGGGAAGGGTATGGCTACACCTTC. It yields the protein CASSYTREGYGYTF.

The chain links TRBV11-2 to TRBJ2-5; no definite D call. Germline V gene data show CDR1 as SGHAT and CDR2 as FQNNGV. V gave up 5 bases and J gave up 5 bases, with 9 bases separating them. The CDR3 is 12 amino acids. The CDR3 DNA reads TGTGCCAGCAGCCTTACCGTGGAGACCCAGTACTTC. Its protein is CASSLTVETQYF.

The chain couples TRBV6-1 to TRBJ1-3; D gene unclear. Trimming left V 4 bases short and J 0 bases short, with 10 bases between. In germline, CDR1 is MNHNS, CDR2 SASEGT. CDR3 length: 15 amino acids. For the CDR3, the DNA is TGTGCCAGCAGTGGTGTCAGTTACTCTGGAAACACCATATATTTT. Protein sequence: CASSGVSYSGNTIYF.

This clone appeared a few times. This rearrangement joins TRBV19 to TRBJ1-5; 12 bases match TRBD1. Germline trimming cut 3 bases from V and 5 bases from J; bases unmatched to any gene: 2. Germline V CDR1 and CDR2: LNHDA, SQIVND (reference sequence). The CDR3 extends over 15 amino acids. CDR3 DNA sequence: TGTGCCAGTAGTATGGGACAGGGGGCCTATCAGCCCCAGCATTTT. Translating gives CASSMGQGAYQPQHF.

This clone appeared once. CDR3: CASSLHQGWGYTF. The CDR3 nucleotides read TGTGCCAGTAGTCTACACCAGGGATGGGGCTACACCTTC. The chain employs TRBV19 and TRBJ1-2, with D possibly matching TRBD1 (5 bases). CDR1 is LNHDA and CDR2 is SQIVND in the germline V gene (reference sequence). This CDR3 is 13 amino acids long. V dropped 5 bases and J dropped 8 bases, with 15 bases sitting between them. The entire variable domain, with the rest obtained from reference TRBV19 and TRBJ1-2, is as follows: DGGITQSPKYLFRKEGQNVTLSCEQNLNHDAMYWYRQDPGQGLRLIYYSQIVNDFQKGDIAEGYSVSREKKESFPLTVTSAQKNPTAFYLCASSLHQGWGYTFGSGTRLTVV.

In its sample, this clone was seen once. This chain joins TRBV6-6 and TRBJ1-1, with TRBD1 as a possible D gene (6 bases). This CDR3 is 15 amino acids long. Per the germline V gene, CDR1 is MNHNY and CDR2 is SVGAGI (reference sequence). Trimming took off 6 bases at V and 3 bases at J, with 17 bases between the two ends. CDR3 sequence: CASSRTVPEDTEAFF. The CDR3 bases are TGTGCCAGCAGCAGGACAGTTCCCGAGGACACTGAAGCTTTCTTT.

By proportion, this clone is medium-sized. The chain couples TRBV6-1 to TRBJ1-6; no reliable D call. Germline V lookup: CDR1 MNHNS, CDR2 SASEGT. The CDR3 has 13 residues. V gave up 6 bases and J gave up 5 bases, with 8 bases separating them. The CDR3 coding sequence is TGTGCCAGCAGGCGGGTGGATAATTCACCCCTCCACTTT. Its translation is CASRRVDNSPLHF.

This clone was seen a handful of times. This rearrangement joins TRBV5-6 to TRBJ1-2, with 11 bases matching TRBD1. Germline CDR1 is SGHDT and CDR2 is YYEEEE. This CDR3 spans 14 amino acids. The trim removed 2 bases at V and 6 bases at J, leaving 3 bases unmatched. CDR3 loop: CASSLGTGGNGYTF. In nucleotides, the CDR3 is TGTGCCAGCAGCTTAGGGACAGGGGGTAATGGCTACACCTTC.

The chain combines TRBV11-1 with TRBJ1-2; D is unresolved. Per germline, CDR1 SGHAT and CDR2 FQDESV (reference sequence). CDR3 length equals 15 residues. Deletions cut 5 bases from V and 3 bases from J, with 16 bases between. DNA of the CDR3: TGTGCCAGCAGCAATCGGGCCAACGGCCACTATGGCTACACCTTC. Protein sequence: CASSNRANGHYGYTF.

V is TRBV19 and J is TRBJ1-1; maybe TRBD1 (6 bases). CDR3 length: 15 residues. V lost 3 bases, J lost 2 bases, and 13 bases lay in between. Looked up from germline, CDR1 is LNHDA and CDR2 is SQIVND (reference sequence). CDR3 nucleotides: TGTGCCAGTAGTATGATGTGGGGGGGCAACACTGAAGCTTTCTTT. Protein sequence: CASSMMWGGNTEAFF. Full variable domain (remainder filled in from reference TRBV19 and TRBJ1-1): DGGITQSPKYLFRKEGQNVTLSCEQNLNHDAMYWYRQDPGQGLRLIYYSQIVNDFQKGDIAEGYSVSREKKESFPLTVTSAQKNPTAFYLCASSMMWGGNTEAFFGQGTRLTVV.

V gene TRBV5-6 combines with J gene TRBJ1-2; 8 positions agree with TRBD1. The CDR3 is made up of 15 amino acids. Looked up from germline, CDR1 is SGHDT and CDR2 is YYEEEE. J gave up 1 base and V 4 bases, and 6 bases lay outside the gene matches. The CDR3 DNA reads TGTGCCAGCAGCGGACCGGGACAGGTTAACTATGGCTACACCTTC. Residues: CASSGPGQVNYGYTF. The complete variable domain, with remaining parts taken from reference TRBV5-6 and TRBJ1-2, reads DAGVTQSPTHLIKTRGQQVTLRCSPKSGHDTVSWYQQALGQGPQFIFQYYEEEERQRGNFPDRFSGHQFPNYSSELNVNALLLGDSALYLCASSGPGQVNYGYTFGSGTRLTVV.

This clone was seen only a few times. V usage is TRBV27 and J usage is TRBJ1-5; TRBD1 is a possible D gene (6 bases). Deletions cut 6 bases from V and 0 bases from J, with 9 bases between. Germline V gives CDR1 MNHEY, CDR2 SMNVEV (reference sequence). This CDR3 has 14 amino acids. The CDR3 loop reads CASRLTGSNQPQHF. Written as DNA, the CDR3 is TGTGCCAGCAGGTTGACAGGTAGCAATCAGCCCCAGCATTTT.

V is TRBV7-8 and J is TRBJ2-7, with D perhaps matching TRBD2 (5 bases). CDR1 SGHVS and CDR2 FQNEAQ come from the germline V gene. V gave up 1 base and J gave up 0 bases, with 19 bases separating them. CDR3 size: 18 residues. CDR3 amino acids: CASSLDSRADHSSYEQYF. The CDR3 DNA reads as TGTGCCAGCAGCTTAGACTCGCGGGCGGATCATAGCTCCTACGAGCAGTACTTC.

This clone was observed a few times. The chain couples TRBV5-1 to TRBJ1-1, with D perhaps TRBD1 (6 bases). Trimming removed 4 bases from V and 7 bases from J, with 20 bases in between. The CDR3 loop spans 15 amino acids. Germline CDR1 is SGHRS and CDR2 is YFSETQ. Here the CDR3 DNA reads TGCGCCAGCAGCATCTCACCGGCAATCAGGGGTGAAGCTTTCTTT. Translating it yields CASSISPAIRGEAFF.